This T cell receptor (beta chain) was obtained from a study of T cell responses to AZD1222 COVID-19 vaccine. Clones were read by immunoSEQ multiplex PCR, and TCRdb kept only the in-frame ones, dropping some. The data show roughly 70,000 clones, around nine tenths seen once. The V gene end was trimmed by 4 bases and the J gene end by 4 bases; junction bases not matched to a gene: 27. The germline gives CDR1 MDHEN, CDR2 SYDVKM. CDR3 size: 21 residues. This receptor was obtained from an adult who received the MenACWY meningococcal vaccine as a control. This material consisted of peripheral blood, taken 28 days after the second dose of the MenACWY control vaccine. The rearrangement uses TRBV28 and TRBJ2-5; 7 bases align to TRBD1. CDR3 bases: TGTGCCAGCAGTTGGAGATCTGTGGGGGTAGGGGACAGTATTTTTGGAGAGACCCAGTACTTC. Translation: CASSWRSVGVGDSIFGETQYF.